Sequencing of this TCR beta chain was carried out in a study of T-cell reconstitution after alpha-beta-depleted transplantation in children. Findings and caveats of the study: Once a year had passed after transplant, T-cell counts and diversity came mostly from newly produced T cells. Recipient T cells and thymic progenitors that survived were the source of the high TCRbeta diversity seen at day 60 in some patients. Several hundred graft clones that had expanded were reportedly the source of alpha-beta T cells about two months after transplant.

Library preparation (for TCRbeta) was performed with unique molecular identifiers. TCRdb processed the PCR reads anew with MiXCR; each CDR3 protein has one entry. This table has about 440,000 distinct CDR3 sequences, roughly two fifths appearing once. With regard to this clonotype: Its antigen is currently unknown.

Germline CDR1 reads DFQATT; CDR2 reads SNEGSKA (reference sequence). The V end was cut by 6 bases, the J end by 3 bases, with 21 bases between. The CDR3 has 15 amino acids. The chain links TRBV20-1 to TRBJ2-7; D possibly matches TRBD1 or TRBD2 (6 bases each). The receptor was derived from a girl aged 2-10 years with aplastic anemia, due to receive a stem cell transplant. The sequencing used PBMCs, collected before TCRalphabeta/CD19-depleted stem cell transplant. CDR3 DNA sequence: TGCAGTGCCCCAGGGGAGGCAGTAGGGAACTACGAGCAGTACTTC. Its translation: CSAPGEAVGNYEQYF.